This TCR beta chain was found in a study of patients and donors after allogeneic stem cell transplantation. The CDR3 sequence is 15 residues long. TCRdb used MiXCR to reprocess the RT-PCR reads, holding one entry per CDR3 protein. The table records about 960,000 distinct CDR3 sequences, under 20% of them present only once. The sequence was obtained from a human donor who was either an allogeneic HSCT recipient or a stem cell or donor lymphocyte infusion donor (not recorded which). It is not recorded whose cells these are; they may come from a transplant donor. The chain links TRBV21-1 to TRBJ1-5. TRBV21-1 is termed a pseudogene. The sample comprised blood, either unsorted or a sorted T cell fraction (not recorded which). For the CDR3, the DNA is TGTGCCAGCAGCAAAGCCTGTATGTGGCTGCAGCCCCAGCATTTT. Protein: CASSKACMWLQPQHF.